A single T cell receptor beta chain is shown here with its context. Data came from immunoSEQ multiplex PCR; TCRdb stores just in-frame clones and leaves some out. The data hold about 180,000 clones, with almost 90% observed a single time. These data originate in a study of T cell responses to AZD1222 COVID-19 vaccine. This receptor was taken from an adult who received the AZD1222 COVID-19 vaccine. The sequencing here drew on peripheral blood, taken 28 days after the second AZD1222 dose.

The DNA of the CDR3 is TGCGCCAGCAGCTTGGGGGTAGGGGTCACCACTGAAGCTTTCTTT. It specifies CASSLGVGVTTEAFF. V usage is TRBV5-1 and J usage is TRBJ1-1, with D possibly TRBD1 on 5 matching bases. Germline V gives CDR1 SGHRS, CDR2 YFSETQ. Deletions cut 0 bases from V and 4 bases from J, with 13 bases between. The CDR3 sequence is 15 residues long.